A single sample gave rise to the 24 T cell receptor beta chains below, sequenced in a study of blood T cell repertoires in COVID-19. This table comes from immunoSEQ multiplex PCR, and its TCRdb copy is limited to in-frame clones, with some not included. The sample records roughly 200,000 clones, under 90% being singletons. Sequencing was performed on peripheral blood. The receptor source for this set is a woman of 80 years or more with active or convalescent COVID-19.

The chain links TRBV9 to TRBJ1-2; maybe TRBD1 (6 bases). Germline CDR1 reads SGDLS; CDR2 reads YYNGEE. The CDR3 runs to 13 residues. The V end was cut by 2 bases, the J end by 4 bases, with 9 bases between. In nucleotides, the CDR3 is TGTGCCAGCAGCGTGGACAGCTCCTATGGCTACACCTTC. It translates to CASSVDSSYGYTF.

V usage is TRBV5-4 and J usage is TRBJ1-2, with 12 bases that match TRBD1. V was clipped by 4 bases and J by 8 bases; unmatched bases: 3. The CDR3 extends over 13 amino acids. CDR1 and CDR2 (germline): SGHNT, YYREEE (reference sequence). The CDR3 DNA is TGTGCCAGCAGCACGGGGACAGGGGGCGGCTACACCTTC. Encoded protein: CASSTGTGGGYTF.

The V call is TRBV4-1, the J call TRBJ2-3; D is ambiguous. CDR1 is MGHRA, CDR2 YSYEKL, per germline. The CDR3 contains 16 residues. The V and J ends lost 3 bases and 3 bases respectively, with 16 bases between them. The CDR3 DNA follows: TGCGCCAGCAGCCAGGTGGTTGGTACTATGACAGATACGCAGTATTTT. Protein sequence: CASSQVVGTMTDTQYF.

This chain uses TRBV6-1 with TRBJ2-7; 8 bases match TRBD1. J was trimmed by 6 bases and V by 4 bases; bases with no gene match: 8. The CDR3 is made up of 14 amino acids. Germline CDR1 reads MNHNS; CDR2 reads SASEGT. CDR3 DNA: TGTGCCAGCAGTGGAGGACAGGGCAGTGGCGAGCAGTACTTC. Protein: CASSGGQGSGEQYF.

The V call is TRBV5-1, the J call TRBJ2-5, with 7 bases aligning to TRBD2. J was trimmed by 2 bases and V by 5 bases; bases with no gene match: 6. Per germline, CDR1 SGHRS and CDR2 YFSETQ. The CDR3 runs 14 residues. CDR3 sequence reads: CASRGGTAQETQYF. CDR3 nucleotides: TGCGCCAGCAGGGGAGGGACCGCTCAAGAGACCCAGTACTTC.

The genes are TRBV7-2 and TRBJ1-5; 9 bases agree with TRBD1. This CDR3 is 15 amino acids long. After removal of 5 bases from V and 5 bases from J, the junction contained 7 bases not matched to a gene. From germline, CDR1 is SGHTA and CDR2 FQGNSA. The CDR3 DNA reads TGTGCCAGCAGCAGGTTACAGGGGGCCTATCAGCCCCAGCATTTT. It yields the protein CASSRLQGAYQPQHF. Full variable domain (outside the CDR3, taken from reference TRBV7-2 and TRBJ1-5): GAGVSQSPSNKVTEKGKDVELRCDPISGHTALYWYRQSLGQGLEFLIYFQGNSAPDKSGLPSDRFSAERTGGSVSTLTIQRTQQEDSAVYLCASSRLQGAYQPQHFGDGTRLSIL.

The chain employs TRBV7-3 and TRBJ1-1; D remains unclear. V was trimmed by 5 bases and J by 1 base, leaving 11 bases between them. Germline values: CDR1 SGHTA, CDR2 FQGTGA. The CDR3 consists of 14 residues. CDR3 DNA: TGTGCCAGCAGCCCCGGAGGAGCGAACACTGAAGCTTTCTTT. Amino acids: CASSPGGANTEAFF. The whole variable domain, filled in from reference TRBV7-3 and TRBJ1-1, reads GAGVSQTPSNKVTEKGKYVELRCDPISGHTALYWYRQSLGQGPEFLIYFQGTGAADDSGLPNDRFFAVRPEGSVSTLKIQRTERGDSAVYLCASSPGGANTEAFFGQGTRLTVV.

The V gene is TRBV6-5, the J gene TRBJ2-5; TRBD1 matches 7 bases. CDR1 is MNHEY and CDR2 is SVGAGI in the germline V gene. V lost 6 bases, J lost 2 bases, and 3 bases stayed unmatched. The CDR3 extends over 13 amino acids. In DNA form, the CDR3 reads TGTGCCAGCAGGACAGGGCCTCAAGAGACCCAGTACTTC. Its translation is CASRTGPQETQYF.

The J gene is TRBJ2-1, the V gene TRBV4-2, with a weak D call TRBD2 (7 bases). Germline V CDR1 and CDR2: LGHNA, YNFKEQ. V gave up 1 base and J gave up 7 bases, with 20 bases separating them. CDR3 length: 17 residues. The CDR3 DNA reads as TGTGCCAGCAGCCAAGTCGGGGGCGGGAGTAAGGAAAATGAGCAGTTCTTC. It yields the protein CASSQVGGGSKENEQFF.

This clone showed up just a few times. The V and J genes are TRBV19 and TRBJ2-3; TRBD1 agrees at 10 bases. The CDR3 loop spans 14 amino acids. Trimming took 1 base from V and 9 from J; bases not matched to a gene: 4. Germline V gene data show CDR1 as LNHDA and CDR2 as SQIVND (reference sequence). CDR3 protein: CASSIGRDRGTQYF. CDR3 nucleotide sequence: TGTGCCAGTAGTATAGGACGGGACAGGGGAACGCAGTATTTT.

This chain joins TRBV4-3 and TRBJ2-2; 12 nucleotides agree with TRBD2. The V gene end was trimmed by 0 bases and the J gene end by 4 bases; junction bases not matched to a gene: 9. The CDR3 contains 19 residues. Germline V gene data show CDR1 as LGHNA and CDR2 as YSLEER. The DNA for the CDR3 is TGCGCCAGCAGCCAAGATCTGCGGGGACTAGCGGGCTCCACCGGGGAGCTGTTTTTT. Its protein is CASSQDLRGLAGSTGELFF.

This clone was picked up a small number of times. This chain's CDR3 is CASSSGLGGNEQFF. CDR3 nucleotide sequence: TGTGCCAGCAGCTCGGGACTAGGGGGGAATGAGCAGTTCTTC. V and J are TRBV7-7 and TRBJ2-1; 8 nucleotides line up with TRBD2. This CDR3 region has 14 residues. Unmatched junction bases numbered 6, after V lost 4 bases and J lost 7 bases. CDR1 SSHAT and CDR2 FNYEAQ come from the germline V gene (reference sequence).

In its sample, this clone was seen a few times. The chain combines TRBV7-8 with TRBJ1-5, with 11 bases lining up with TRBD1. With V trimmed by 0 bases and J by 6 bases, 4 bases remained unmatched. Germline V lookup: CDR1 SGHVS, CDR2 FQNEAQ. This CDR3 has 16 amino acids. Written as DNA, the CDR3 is TGTGCCAGCAGCTTAGCCCCTGGGACAGGGGGTCAGCCCCAGCATTTT. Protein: CASSLAPGTGGQPQHF.

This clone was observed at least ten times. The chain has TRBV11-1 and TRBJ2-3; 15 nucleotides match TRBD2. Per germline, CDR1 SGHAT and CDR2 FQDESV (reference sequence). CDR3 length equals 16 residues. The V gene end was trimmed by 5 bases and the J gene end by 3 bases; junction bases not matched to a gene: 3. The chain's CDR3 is CASSPGTSGRTDTQYF. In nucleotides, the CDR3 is TGTGCCAGCAGCCCTGGGACTAGCGGGAGGACAGATACGCAGTATTTT.

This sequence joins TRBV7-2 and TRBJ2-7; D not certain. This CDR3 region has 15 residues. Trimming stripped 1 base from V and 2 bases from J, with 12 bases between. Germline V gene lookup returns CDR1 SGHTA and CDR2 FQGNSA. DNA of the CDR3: TGTGCCAGCAGCTTAGGAACAGTTACCGCCTACGAGCAGTACTTC. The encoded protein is CASSLGTVTAYEQYF.

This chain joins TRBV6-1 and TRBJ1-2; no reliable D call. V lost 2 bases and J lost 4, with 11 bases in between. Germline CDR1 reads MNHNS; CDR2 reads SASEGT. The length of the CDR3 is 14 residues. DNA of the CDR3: TGTGCCAGCAGTGAAACTCTCAATAGCTATGGCTACACCTTC. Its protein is CASSETLNSYGYTF.

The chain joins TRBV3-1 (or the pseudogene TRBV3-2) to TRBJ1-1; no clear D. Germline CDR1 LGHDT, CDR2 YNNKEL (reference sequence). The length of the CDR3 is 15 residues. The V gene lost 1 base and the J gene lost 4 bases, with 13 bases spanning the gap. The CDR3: CASSQGVRAGTEAFF. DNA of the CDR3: TGTGCCAGCAGCCAAGGAGTCCGGGCGGGCACTGAAGCTTTCTTT.

CDR3 amino acids: CASSLDVLLAKNIQYF. CDR3 bases: TGCGCCAGCAGCTTGGACGTCCTACTAGCCAAAAACATTCAGTACTTC. V is TRBV5-1 and J is TRBJ2-4; no reliable D call. The CDR3 covers 16 residues. CDR1 is SGHRS, CDR2 YFSETQ, per germline. Trimming removed 0 bases from V and 0 bases from J, with 10 bases in between.

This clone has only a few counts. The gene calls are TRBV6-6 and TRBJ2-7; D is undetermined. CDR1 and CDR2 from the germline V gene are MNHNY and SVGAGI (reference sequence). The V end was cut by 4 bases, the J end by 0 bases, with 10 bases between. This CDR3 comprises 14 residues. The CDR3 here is CASSFSTVSYEQYF. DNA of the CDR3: TGTGCCAGCAGTTTTTCAACAGTCTCCTACGAGCAGTACTTC.

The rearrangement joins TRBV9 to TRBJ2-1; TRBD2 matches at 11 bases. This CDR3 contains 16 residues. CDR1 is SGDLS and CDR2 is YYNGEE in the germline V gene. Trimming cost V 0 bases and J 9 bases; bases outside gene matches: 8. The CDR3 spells CASSVATTSGGTEQFF. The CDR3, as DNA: TGTGCCAGCAGCGTAGCTACAACTAGCGGGGGCACTGAGCAGTTCTTC.

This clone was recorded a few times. CDR3 region: CAWSGGRDQPQHF. In DNA form, the CDR3 reads TGTGCCTGGAGTGGGGGCAGGGATCAGCCCCAGCATTTT. This chain uses TRBV30 with TRBJ1-5; TRBD1 is a possible D gene (5 bases). CDR3 length: 13 residues. Germline lookup yields CDR1 GTSNPN and CDR2 SVGIG (reference sequence). V shed 1 base and J shed 5 bases, with 9 bases lying between them.

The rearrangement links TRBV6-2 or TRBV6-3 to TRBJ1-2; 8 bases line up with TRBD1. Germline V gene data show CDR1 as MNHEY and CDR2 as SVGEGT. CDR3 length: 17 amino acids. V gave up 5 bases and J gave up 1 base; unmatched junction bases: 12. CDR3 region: CASSRPGTGLINYGYTF. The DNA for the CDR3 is TGTGCCAGCAGTCGTCCCGGGACAGGTCTCATTAACTATGGCTACACCTTC.

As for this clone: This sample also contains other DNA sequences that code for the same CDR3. The CDR3 loop is CATSGMNTEAFF. The CDR3, as DNA: TGTGCCACATCGGGTATGAACACTGAAGCTTTCTTT. The gene calls are TRBV15 and TRBJ1-1; D unresolved. V was shortened by 9 bases and J by 0 bases, with 8 bases between the two germline ends. CDR1 and CDR2 (germline): LNHNV, YYDKDF (reference sequence). CDR3 size: 12 residues.

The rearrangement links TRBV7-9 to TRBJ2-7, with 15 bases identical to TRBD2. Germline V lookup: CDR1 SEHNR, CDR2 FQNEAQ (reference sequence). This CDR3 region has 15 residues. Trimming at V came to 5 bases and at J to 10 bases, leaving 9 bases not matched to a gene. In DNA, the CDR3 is TGTGCCAGCAGCCCATGGACTAGCGGGGGGGCGGCACAGTACTTC. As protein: CASSPWTSGGAAQYF.